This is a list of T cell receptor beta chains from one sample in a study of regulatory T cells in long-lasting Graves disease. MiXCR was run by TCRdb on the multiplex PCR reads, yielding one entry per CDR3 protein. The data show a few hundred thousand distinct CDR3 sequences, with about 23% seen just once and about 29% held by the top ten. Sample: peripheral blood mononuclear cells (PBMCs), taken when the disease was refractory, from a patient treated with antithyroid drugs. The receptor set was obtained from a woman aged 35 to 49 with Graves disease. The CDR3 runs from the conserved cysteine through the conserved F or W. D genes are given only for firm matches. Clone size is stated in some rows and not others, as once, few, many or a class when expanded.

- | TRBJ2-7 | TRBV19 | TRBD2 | TGTGCCAGTAGCGTAGCGGGAGACACCTACGAGCAGTACTTC | CASSVAGDTYEQYF
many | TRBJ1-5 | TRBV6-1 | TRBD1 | TGTGCCAGCAATCCACAGGGGTTAGATCAGCCCCAGCATTTT | CASNPQGLDQPQHF
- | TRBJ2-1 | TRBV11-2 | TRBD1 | TGTGCCAGCCATGCTGGACAGGGGGCAAATGAGCAGTTCTTC | CASHAGQGANEQFF
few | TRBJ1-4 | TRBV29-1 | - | TGCAGCGGCCGATCCCTGGGGGATGAAAAACTGTTTTTT | CSGRSLGDEKLFF
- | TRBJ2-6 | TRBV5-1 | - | TGCGCCAGCAGCTTGGTCGTATCCGGGGCCAACGTCCTGACTTTC | CASSLVVSGANVLTF
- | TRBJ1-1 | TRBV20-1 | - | TGCAGTGCTACCAAAGGAGCTAACACTGAAGCTTTCTTT | CSATKGANTEAFF
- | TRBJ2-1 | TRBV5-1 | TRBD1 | TGCGCCAGCAGCGCACCGGGACAGGGGGGCAATGAGCAGTTCTTC | CASSAPGQGGNEQFF
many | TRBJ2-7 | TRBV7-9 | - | TGTGCCAGCAGCTTAGACCAGTACGAGCAGTACTTC | CASSLDQYEQYF
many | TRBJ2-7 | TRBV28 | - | TGTGCCAGCAGTTTATGGGCTTACGAGCAGTACTTC | CASSLWAYEQYF
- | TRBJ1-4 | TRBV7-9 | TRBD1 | TGTGCCAGCAGCTTTGGACAGGGGTTCGGTGAAAAACTGTTTTTT | CASSFGQGFGEKLFF
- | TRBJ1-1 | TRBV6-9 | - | TGTGCCAGCAGTTACTCATTGAAGCGGGACACTGAAGCTTTCTTT | CASSYSLKRDTEAFF
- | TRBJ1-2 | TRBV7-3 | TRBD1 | TGTGCCAGCAGCCCCGGACAGGGAACGGGCTATGGCTACACCTTC | CASSPGQGTGYGYTF
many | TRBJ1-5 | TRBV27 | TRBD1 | TGTGCCAGCAGCTTTGACGGACAGGGGGTGCGGGGGCCCCAGCATTTT | CASSFDGQGVRGPQHF
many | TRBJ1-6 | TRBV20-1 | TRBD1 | TGCAGTGCTAACAGGGGATTTGATTCACCCCTCCACTTT | CSANRGFDSPLHF
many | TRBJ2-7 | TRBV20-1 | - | TGCAGTGCTAGAGACCAGCTTAATAACGAGCAGTACTTC | CSARDQLNNEQYF
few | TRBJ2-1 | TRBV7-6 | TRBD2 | TGTGCCAGCAGCTTAGTTCTGGCGGGAGGGATAAAATACAATGAGCAGTTCTTC | CASSLVLAGGIKYNEQFF
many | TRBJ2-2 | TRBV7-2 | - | TGTGCCAGCAGCTTTGGTAGCGGAAACACCGGGGAGCTGTTTTTT | CASSFGSGNTGELFF
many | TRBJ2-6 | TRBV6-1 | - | TGTGCCATCCGACGATGGGGGACCCGTGAGTCTGGGGCCAACGTCCTGACTTTC | CAIRRWGTRESGANVLTF
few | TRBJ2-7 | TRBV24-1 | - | TGTGCCACCAGTGAGTGGGGCGAGCAGTACTTC | CATSEWGEQYF
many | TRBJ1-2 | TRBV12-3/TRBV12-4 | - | TGTGCCAGCAGTTTTGGGCAGGGGCATTACTATGGCTACACCTTC | CASSFGQGHYYGYTF
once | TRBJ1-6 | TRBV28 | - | TGTGCCGGTACACCCGGTTACTATAATTCACCCCTCCACTTT | CAGTPGYYNSPLHF
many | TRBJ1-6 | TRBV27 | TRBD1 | TGTGCCAGCAGTTTACCCTCCACCAGGGGGAAGGCTTCACCCCTCCACTTT | CASSLPSTRGKASPLHF
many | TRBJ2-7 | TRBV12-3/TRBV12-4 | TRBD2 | TGTGCCAGCAGTTCCGGGACTAGCGGGAGGTACGAGCAGTACTTC | CASSSGTSGRYEQYF
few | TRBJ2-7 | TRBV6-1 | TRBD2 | TGTGCCAGCAGTCGATTTGGGACTAGCGGGAGCTACGAGCAGTACTTC | CASSRFGTSGSYEQYF
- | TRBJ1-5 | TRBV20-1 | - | TGCAGTGCCCCCGGGGGGGCCTATAGCAATCAGCCCCAGCATTTT | CSAPGGAYSNQPQHF
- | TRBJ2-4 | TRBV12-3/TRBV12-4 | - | TGTGCCAGCAGTCCTCCGGGGCCGGGGACCAAAAACATTCAGTACTTC | CASSPPGPGTKNIQYF
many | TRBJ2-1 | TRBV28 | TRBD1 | TGTGCCAGCAGTTTTAGGGTGGGACAGAGATACAATGAGCAGTTCTTC | CASSFRVGQRYNEQFF
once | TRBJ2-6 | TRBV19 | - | TGTGCCAGTAGTATTCGGAAAGGGCCTGGGGCCAACGTCCTGACTTTC | CASSIRKGPGANVLTF
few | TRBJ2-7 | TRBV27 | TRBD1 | TGTGCCAGCAGTTTTCACAGGGGCTACGAGCAGTACTTC | CASSFHRGYEQYF
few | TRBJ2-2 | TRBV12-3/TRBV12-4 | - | TGTGCCAGCAGTGGGAAACCGCGCACCGGGGAGCTGTTTTTT | CASSGKPRTGELFF
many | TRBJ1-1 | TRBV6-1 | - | TGTGCCAGCACCCTGGGAAGGCGAGCTTTCTTT | CASTLGRRAFF
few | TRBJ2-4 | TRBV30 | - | TGTGCCTGGAGTGTATGGGTAGCCAAAAACATTCAGTACTTC | CAWSVWVAKNIQYF
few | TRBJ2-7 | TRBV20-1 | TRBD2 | TGCAGTGGCGCGGGACTAGCGGGAGCCGAGCAGTACTTC | CSGAGLAGAEQYF
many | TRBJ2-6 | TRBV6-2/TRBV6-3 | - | TGTGCCAGCAGCGTGAGGGGGGGAGGTCCTGGGGCCAACGTCCTGACTTTC | CASSVRGGGPGANVLTF
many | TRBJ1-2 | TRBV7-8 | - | TGTGCCAGCACCCATAGGACACTCTTGGGATATGGCTACACCTTC | CASTHRTLLGYGYTF
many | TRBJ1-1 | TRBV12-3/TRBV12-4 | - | TGTGCCAGCAGTTTATTTTCGAACACTGAAGCTTTCTTT | CASSLFSNTEAFF
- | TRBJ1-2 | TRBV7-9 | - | TGTGCCAGCAGCTTACAGGGAGCCTATGGCTACACCTTC | CASSLQGAYGYTF
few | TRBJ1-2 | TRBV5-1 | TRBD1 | TGCGCCAGCAGCTTGACAGGGGGCGCCGGCTACACCTTC | CASSLTGGAGYTF
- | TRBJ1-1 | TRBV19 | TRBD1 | TGTGCCAGTAGCCGAGGACAGGCCAGAATGAACACTGAAGCTTTCTTT | CASSRGQARMNTEAFF
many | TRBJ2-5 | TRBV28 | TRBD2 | TGTGCCAGCAGCCCTCCGGGACTAGCGGGAGTTATGTCGAAGACCCAGTACTTC | CASSPPGLAGVMSKTQYF
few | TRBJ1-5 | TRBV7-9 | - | TGTGCCAGCAGCGGGGACCTTAGGGCCCAGCATTTT | CASSGDLRAQHF
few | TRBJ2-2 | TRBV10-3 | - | TGTGCCATCAGTGAGTCGACTCGGGAAGACGAGCTGTTTTTT | CAISESTREDELFF
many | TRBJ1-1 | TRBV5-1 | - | TGCGCCAGCAGCTTTGGTGGGGTTCGCAACACTGAAGCTTTCTTT | CASSFGGVRNTEAFF
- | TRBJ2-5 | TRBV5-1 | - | TGCGCCAGCAGCTCCGGGACACCCCAAGAGACCCAGTACTTC | CASSSGTPQETQYF
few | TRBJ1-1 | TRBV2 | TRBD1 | TGTGCCACAAAAAGGACAGGGGTCACTGAAGCTTTCTTT | CATKRTGVTEAFF
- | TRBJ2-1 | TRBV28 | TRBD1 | TGTGCCAGCAGTCTCCGCTTTCGGACAGGGGGCTACAATGAGCAGTTCTTC | CASSLRFRTGGYNEQFF
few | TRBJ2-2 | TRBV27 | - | TGTGCCAGCAGTCAATACCGGGCAATCACCGGGGAGCTGTTTTTT | CASSQYRAITGELFF
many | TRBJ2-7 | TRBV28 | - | TGTGCCAGCAGCCCTCGAAAGGGGGCCTACGAGCAGTACTTC | CASSPRKGAYEQYF
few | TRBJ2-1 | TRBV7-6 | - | TGTGCCAGCAGCTTAGGGGGGTGGGGGAATGAGCAGTTCTTC | CASSLGGWGNEQFF
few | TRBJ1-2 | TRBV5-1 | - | TGCGCCAGCGCTTCCGGGGAGACCTATGGCTACACCTTC | CASASGETYGYTF
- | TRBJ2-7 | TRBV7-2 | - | TGTGCCAGCAGCTTAATACAACTACGCTACGAGCAGTACTTC | CASSLIQLRYEQYF
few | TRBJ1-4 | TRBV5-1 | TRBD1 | TGCGCCAGCAGCTCGGGCCGGACAGGCGGTGAAAAACTGTTTTTT | CASSSGRTGGEKLFF
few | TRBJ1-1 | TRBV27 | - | TGTGCCAGCGGACTTACAGGGCTCACTGAAGCTTTCTTT | CASGLTGLTEAFF
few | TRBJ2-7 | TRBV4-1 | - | TGCGCCAGCAGCCAAGAATTTCCCCGCTCCTACGAGCAGTACTTC | CASSQEFPRSYEQYF
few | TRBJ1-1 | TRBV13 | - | TGTGCCAGCAGCTTCGGGGACGGTGAAGCTTTCTTT | CASSFGDGEAFF
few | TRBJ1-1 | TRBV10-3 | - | TGTGCCATCAGTGAGGGCCTCCTGAACACTGAAGCTTTCTTT | CAISEGLLNTEAFF
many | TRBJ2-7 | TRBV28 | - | TGTGCCAGCAGGCTCAAAACCTCCTACGAGCAGTACTTC | CASRLKTSYEQYF